Sequencing of this TCR beta chain was carried out in a study of blood T cell repertoires in COVID-19. Turning to the study itself: Researchers got acute and convalescent COVID-19 samples from the United States, Italy and Spain.

Study processing details: Amplification with reference gene primers provided the estimates of nucleated cell counts. The table came from immunoSEQ multiplex PCR; TCRdb's copy has only in-frame clones and leaves some out. Clonal size and the V and J genes are those of that table, whereas D and trimming came from the DNA. The sample contains 400,000 to 550,000 clones, about 90% of which appear only once. Participants' own reports of clinical history determined their cohort assignment. The CDR3 is 13 amino acids. Germline V gene lookup returns CDR1 MNHEY and CDR2 SMNVEV (reference sequence). The ends lost 0 bases at V and 12 bases at J; junction bases unmatched: 8.

This clonotype was obtained from a woman aged 18-29 years with acute COVID-19. The chain joins TRBV27 to TRBJ2-7; 7 nucleotides agree with TRBD1. The sequencing sample was made of PBMCs or T cells enriched from blood (not recorded which). This chain's CDR3 is CASSLSATGVWYF. The CDR3 coding sequence is TGTGCCAGCAGTTTATCGGCAACAGGGGTCTGGTACTTC.